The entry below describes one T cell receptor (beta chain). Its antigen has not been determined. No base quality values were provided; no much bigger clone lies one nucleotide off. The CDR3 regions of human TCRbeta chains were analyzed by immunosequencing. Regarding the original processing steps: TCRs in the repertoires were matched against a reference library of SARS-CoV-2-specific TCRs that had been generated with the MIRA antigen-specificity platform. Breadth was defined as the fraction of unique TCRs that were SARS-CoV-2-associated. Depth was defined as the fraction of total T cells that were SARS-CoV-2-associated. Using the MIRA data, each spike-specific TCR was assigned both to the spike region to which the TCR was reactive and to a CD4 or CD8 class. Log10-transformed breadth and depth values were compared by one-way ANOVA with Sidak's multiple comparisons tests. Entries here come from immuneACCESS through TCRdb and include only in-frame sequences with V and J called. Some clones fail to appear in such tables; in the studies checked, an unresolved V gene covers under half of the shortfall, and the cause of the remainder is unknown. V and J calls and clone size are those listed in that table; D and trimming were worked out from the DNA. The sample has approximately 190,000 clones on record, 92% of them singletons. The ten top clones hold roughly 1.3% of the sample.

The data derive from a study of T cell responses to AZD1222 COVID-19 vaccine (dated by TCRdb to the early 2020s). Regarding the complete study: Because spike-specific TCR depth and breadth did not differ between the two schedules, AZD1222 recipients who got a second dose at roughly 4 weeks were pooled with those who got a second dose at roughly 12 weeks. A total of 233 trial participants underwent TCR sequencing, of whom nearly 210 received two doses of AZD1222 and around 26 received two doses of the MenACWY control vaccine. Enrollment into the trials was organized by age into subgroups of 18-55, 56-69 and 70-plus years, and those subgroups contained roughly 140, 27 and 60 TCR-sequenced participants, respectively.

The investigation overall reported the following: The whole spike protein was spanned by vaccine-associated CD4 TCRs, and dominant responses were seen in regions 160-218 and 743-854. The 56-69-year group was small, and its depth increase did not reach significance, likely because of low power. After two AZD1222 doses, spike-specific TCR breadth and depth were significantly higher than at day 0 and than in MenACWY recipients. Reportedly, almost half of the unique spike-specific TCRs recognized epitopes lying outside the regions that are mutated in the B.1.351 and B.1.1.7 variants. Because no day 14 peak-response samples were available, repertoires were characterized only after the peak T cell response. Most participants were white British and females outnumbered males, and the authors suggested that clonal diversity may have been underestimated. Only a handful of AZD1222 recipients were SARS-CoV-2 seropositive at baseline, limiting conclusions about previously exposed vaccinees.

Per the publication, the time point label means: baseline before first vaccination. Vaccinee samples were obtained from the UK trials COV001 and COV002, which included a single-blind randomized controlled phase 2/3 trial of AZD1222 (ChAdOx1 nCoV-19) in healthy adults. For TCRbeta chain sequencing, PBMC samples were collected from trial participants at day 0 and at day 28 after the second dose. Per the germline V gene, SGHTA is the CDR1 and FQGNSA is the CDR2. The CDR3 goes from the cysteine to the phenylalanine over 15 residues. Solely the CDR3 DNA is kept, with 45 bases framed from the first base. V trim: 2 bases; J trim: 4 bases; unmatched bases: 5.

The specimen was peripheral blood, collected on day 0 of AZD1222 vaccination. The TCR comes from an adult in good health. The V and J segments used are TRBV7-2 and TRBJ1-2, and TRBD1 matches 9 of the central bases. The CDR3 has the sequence CASSLIWGQGYGYTF. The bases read TGTGCCAGCAGCTTAATTTGGGGACAGGGCTATGGCTACACCTTC.